The sequence of this T cell receptor beta chain was determined in a study of T cells after yellow fever vaccination. This CDR3 region has 16 residues. Trimming removed 3 bases from V and 12 bases from J; junction bases left unmatched: 13. TCRdb reanalysed the 5' RACE reads using MiXCR and keeps one entry per CDR3 protein. Of about 140,000 distinct CDR3 sequences listed, 7.7% were seen once; the top ten hold 0.55% to 0.9%. This clonotype was counted many times. The chain uses TRBV12-3 or TRBV12-4 and TRBJ2-1; TRBD2 agrees at 11 bases. The source was CD4+ T cells sorted from PBMCs, collected 5 days after the yellow fever booster vaccination. This receptor was identified in a young man who received the YFV17D yellow fever vaccine. CDR3 DNA: TGTGCCAGCAGTTTCGGGATGACTAGCGGGAACCCTGGGCAGTTCTTC. Its protein product is CASSFGMTSGNPGQFF.